This T cell receptor (beta chain) comes out of a study of blood T cell repertoires in COVID-19. Overall study: The samples span acute and convalescent COVID-19 from the United States, Italy and Spain. T cells, B-cell-depleted T cells, or PBMCs supplied cDNA or gDNA.

Authors' data handling: Amplified reference gene primers provided the basis for estimating nucleated cell counts. Measured with immunoSEQ multiplex PCR; TCRdb has only the in-frame clones, and not every one. V, J and clone size reflect that table, while D and trimming were determined from the DNA. This sample has about 120,000 clones; around 88% occur once, and the top ten carry 0.88%. This sequence originates from a woman aged 45-60 years with active or convalescent COVID-19. The material sequenced was peripheral blood.

CDR3 coding DNA: TGCGCCAGCAGCCAAGATTGGGGGGGGGTCTTGCGCAAGTTCTTC. Residues: CASSQDWGGVLRKFF. The chain uses TRBV4-3 and TRBJ2-1; 7 bases are shared with TRBD2. V dropped 0 bases and J dropped 14; count of bases not matched to a gene: 13. Germline lookup yields CDR1 LGHNA and CDR2 YSLEER. The CDR3 contains 15 residues.